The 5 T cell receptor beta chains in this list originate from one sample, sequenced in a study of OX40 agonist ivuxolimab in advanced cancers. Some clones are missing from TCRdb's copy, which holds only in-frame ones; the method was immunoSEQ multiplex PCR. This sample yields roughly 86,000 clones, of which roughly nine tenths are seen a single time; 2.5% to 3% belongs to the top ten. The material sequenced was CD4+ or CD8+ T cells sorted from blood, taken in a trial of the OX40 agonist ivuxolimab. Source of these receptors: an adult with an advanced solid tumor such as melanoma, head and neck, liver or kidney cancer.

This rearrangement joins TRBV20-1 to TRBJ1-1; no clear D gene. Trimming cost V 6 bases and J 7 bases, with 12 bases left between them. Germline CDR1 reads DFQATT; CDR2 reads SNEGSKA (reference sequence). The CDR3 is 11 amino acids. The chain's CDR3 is CSAPRPLEAFF. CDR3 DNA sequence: TGCAGTGCCCCGCGGCCCCTTGAAGCTTTCTTT.

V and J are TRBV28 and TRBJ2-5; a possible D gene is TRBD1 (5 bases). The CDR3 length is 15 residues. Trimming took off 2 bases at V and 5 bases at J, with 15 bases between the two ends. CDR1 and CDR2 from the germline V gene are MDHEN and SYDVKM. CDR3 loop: CASSLLDKARETQYF. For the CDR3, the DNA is TGTGCCAGCAGTTTACTGGACAAGGCTCGGGAGACCCAGTACTTC.

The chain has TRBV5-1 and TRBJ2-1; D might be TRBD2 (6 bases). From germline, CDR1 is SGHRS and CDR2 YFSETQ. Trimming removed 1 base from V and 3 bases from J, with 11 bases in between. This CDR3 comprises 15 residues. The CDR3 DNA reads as TGCGCCAGCAGCTTGCCCCCCGGGGGCTACAATGAGCAGTTCTTC. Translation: CASSLPPGGYNEQFF.

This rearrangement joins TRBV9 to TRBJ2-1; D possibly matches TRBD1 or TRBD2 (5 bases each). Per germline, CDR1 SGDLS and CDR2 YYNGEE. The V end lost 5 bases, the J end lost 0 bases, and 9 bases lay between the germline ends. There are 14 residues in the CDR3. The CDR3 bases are TGTGCCAGCAGTGCAGGGAGCTCCTACAATGAGCAGTTCTTC. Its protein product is CASSAGSSYNEQFF.

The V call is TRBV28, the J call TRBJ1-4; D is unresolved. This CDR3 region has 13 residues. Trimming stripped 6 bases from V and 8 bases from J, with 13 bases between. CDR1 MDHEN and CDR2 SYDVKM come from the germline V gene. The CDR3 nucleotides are TGTGCCAGCAGCCTCTCCCCTCCCGAAAAACTGTTTTTT. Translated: CASSLSPPEKLFF.